Here is one T cell receptor (beta chain) with its context. Its specificity is not known. The data belong to a study of blood T cells in healthy people across ages. Points from the study as a whole: Strong correlation linked observed beta diversity and percent naive T cells.

Sample donors were healthy Caucasian individuals that came from Russia, aged roughly 6 to 95. Total RNA, at least 6 micrograms per sample, came from PBMCs. A J-beta primer mix and a sample-barcoded 5' primer were used in a second PCR of about 6 to 12 cycles. Every sample gave at least 2.5 million paired-end reads containing CDR3. TCRdb reanalysed the 5' RACE reads using MiXCR and keeps one entry per CDR3 protein. In the table there are roughly 1 million distinct CDR3 sequences, about 25% of which are singletons. V lost 3 bases and J lost 4, with 15 bases in between. Germline V gene lookup returns CDR1 SNHLY and CDR2 FYNNEI. The CDR3 is made up of 15 amino acids. The sample was also reused in another study, on T cells of mothers and their children.

This chain links TRBV2 with TRBJ2-5; D might be TRBD1 (5 bases). Sequencing was performed on blood. The sequence was collected from a girl aged 2-10 years in good health. CDR3 DNA: TGTGCCAGCAGTGACCCGACTGGCCAGGGAGAGACCCAGTACTTC. As protein: CASSDPTGQGETQYF. Together with reference TRBV2 and TRBJ2-5, the CDR3 gives the full variable domain: EPEVTQTPSHQVTQMGQEVILRCVPISNHLYFYWYRQILGQKVEFLVSFYNNEISEKSEIFDDQFSVERPDGSNFTLKIRSTKLEDSAMYFCASSDPTGQGETQYFGPGTRLLVL.